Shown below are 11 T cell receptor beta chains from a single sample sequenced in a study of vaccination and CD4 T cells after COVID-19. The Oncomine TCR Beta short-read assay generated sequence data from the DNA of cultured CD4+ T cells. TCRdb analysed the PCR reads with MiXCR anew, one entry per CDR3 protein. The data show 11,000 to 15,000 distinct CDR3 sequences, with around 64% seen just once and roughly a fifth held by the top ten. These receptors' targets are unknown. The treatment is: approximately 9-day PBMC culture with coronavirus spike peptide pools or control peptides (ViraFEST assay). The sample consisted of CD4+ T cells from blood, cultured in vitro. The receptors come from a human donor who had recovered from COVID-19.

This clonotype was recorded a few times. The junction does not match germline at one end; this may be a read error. The CDR3 DNA reads as TGTGCCAGCAGCCCACGACTAGCGGGGAGTTCAGATACGCGGTATTTT. It encodes CASSPRLAGSSDTRYF. The genes are TRBV7-2 and TRBJ2-3; 11 bases map to TRBD2. The CDR3 loop spans 16 amino acids. The V gene's germline CDR1 is SGHTA and CDR2 FQGNSA.

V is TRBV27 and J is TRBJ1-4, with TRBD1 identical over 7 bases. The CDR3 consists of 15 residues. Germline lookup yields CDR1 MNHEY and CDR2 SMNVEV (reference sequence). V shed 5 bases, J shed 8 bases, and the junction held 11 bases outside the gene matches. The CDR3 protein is CASSGRQGGQEKLFF. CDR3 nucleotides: TGTGCCAGCAGTGGCCGTCAGGGGGGCCAAGAAAAACTGTTTTTT.

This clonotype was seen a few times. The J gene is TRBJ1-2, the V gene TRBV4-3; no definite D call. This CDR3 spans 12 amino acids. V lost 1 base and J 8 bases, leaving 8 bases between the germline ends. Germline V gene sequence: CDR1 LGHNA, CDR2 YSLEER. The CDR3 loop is CASSQGPHGYTF. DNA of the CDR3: TGCGCCAGCAGCCAAGGACCACACGGCTACACCTTC.

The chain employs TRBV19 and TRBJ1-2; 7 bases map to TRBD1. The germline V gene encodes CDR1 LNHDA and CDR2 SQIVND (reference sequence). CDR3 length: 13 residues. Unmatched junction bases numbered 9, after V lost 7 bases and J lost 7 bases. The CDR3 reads CASTEGAPGGYTF. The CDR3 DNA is TGTGCCAGTACCGAGGGGGCGCCTGGTGGCTACACCTTC.

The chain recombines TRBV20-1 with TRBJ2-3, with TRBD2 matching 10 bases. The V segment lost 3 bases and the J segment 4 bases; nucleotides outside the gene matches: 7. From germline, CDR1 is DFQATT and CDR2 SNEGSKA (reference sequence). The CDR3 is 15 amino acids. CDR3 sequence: CSASRSSGGADTQYF. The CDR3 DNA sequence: TGCAGTGCTAGTAGGTCTAGCGGGGGTGCAGATACGCAGTATTTT.

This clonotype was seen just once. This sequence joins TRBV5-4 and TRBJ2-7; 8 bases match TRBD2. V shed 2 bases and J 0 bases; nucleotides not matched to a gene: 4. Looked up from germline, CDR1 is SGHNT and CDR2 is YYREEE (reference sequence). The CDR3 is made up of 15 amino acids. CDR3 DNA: TGTGCCAGCAGCTTAGCGGGGGCAAGCTCCTACGAGCAGTACTTC. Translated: CASSLAGASSYEQYF.

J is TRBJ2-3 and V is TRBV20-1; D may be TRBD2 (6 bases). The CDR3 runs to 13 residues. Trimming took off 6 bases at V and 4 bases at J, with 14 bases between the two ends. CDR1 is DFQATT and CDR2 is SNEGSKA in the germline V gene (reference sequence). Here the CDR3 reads CSALGTPPDTQYF. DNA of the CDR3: TGCAGTGCCCTAGGGACTCCACCAGATACGCAGTATTTT.

CDR3 sequence (DNA): TGTGCCAGCAGTTCCGGGACAGCCGCCCCCGAAGCTTTCTTT. Translation gives CASSSGTAAPEAFF. The chain is built from TRBV5-4 and TRBJ1-1; 7 nucleotides agree with TRBD1. Germline-derived CDR1 and CDR2 are SGHNT and YYREEE (reference sequence). V trimming: 5 bases; J trimming: 8 bases; junction bases outside the gene matches: 12. CDR3 length equals 14 residues.

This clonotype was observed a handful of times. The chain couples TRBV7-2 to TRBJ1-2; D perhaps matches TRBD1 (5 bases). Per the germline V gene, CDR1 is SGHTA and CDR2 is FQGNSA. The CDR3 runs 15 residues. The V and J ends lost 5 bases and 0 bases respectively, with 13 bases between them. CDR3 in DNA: TGTGCCAGCAGCGCCCGGGACGGTGCTAACTATGGCTACACCTTC. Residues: CASSARDGANYGYTF.

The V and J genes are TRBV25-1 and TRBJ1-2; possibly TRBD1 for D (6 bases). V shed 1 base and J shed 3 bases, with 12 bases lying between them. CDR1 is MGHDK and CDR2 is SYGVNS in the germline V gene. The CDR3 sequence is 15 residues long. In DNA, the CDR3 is TGTGCCAGCAGTGAATTCGGGGGGCCGGACTATGGCTACACCTTC. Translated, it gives CASSEFGGPDYGYTF.

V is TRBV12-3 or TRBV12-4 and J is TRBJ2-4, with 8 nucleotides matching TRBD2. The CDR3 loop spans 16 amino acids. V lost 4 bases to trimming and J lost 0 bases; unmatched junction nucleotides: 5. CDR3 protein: CASSSTSALAKNIQYF. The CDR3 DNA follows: TGTGCCAGCAGTTCGACTAGCGCCCTAGCCAAAAACATTCAGTACTTC.